A selection of T cell receptor beta chains follows, all from one sample in a study of cytomegalovirus exposure and HLA in healthy donors. The protocol was immunoSEQ multiplex PCR, while the TCRdb copy is restricted to in-frame clones and leaves out a portion. The data contain approximately 120,000 clones, about 10% of them seen just once; the ten biggest clones take up around 5%. The sequenced sample was PBMCs. Source of these receptors: a young woman in good health and CMV-seropositive. Each CDR3 is given with its conserved first and last residue. A D gene is named only where the DNA matches it firmly. Clone size is given for some rows only: seen once, a few or many times, or a class if the clone is expanded.

V gene	J gene	clone size	D gene	CDR3 DNA	CDR3 protein
TRBV25-1	TRBJ2-3	NA	NA	TGTGCCAGCAGTTCCCCCGGACTTCGAAACACAGATACGCAGTATTTT	CASSSPGLRNTDTQYF
TRBV28	TRBJ2-5	few	NA	TGTGCCAGCACCAGGCCGTACAAAGAGACCCAGTACTTC	CASTRPYKETQYF
TRBV7-2	TRBJ2-3	few	TRBD2	TGTGCCAGCAGCCGTGAAGTGGGACTAGCGGGAGTAGGTACGCAGTATTTT	CASSREVGLAGVGTQYF
TRBV5-4	TRBJ1-2	NA	NA	TGTGCCAGCAGCTTGTCAGGGGAAGGCTACACCTTC	CASSLSGEGYTF
TRBV6-6	TRBJ2-1	few	NA	TGTGCCAGCAGTTTTAACACGGGAGTATACAATGAGCAGTTCTTC	CASSFNTGVYNEQFF
TRBV28	TRBJ2-6	NA	TRBD1	TGTGCCAGCAGGAAACAGGGGGGTGTCTCTGGGGCCAACGTCCTGACTTTC	CASRKQGGVSGANVLTF
TRBV9	TRBJ1-1	few	NA	TGTGCCAGCAGCTCAGACACTGAAGCTTTCTTT	CASSSDTEAFF
TRBV6-1	TRBJ2-2	few	NA	TGTGCCAGCGACAGAAACACCGGGGAGCTGTTTTTT	CASDRNTGELFF
TRBV29-1	TRBJ1-2	NA	NA	TGCAGCGTTGCACCACAGGTTGTGTTACAAGTGCGGAACTATGGCTACACCTTC	CSVAPQVVLQVRNYGYTF
TRBV19	TRBJ1-4	few	NA	TGTGCCAGTATGAGCGGGGATACAACTAATGAAAAACTGTTTTTT	CASMSGDTTNEKLFF
TRBV28	TRBJ2-7	NA	NA	TGTGCCAGCAGTCCTCCCCGCGGCCCCCAGCACTTC	CASSPPRGPQHF
TRBV7-9	TRBJ2-7	few	NA	TGTGCCAGCAGCTTAGATGCTACGCGTTCCTACGAGCAGTACTTC	CASSLDATRSYEQYF
TRBV11-3	TRBJ2-1	few	NA	TGTGCCAGCAGCAAATACTCCAACAATGAGCAGTTCTTC	CASSKYSNNEQFF
TRBV14	TRBJ1-1	few	NA	TGTGCCAGCAGCCAGGGGGGGTACACTGAAGCTTTCTTT	CASSQGGYTEAFF
TRBV6-5	TRBJ2-1	few	TRBD1	TGTGCCAGCGGACAGGGGTACAATGAGCAGTTCTTC	CASGQGYNEQFF
TRBV5-1	TRBJ2-7	NA	TRBD2	TGCGCCAGCAGCGTGGGGGCGGGAGGGCCGGACGAGCAGTACTTC	CASSVGAGGPDEQYF
TRBV6-6	TRBJ2-7	few	TRBD2	TGTGCCAGCAGTTACGATCGCCTAGCGGGACTTCGCGAGCAGTACTTC	CASSYDRLAGLREQYF
TRBV4-1	TRBJ1-5	few	NA	TGCGCCAGCAGCCCAGGCGAGGGAGGGCCCCAGCATTTT	CASSPGEGGPQHF
TRBV2	TRBJ2-1	NA	NA	TGTGCCAGCAGTGAAACTCGGAGCGGGCAGCAGTTCTTC	CASSETRSGQQFF
TRBV7-3	TRBJ1-3	few	NA	TGTGCCAGCAGCTTATCGACAGACTCTGGAAACACCATATATTTT	CASSLSTDSGNTIYF
TRBV2	TRBJ1-2	few	NA	TGTGCCAGCTGTCGTGAGAGCTATGGCTACACCTTC	CASCRESYGYTF
TRBV29-1	TRBJ1-1	few	NA	TGCAGCGTTGTCCGGGGGGAAACTTTCTTT	CSVVRGETFF
TRBV30	TRBJ2-3	NA	NA	TGTGCCTGGAGTAGGGGCGCAGATACGCAGTATTTT	CAWSRGADTQYF
TRBV6-5	TRBJ1-4	NA	NA	TGTGCCAGCAGTCACTTCAGGGGCAGGAGTGAAAAACTGTTTTTT	CASSHFRGRSEKLFF
TRBV6-5	TRBJ1-5	few	NA	TGTGCCAGCAGGCAGGGAACCGGATATCAGCCCCAGCATTTT	CASRQGTGYQPQHF